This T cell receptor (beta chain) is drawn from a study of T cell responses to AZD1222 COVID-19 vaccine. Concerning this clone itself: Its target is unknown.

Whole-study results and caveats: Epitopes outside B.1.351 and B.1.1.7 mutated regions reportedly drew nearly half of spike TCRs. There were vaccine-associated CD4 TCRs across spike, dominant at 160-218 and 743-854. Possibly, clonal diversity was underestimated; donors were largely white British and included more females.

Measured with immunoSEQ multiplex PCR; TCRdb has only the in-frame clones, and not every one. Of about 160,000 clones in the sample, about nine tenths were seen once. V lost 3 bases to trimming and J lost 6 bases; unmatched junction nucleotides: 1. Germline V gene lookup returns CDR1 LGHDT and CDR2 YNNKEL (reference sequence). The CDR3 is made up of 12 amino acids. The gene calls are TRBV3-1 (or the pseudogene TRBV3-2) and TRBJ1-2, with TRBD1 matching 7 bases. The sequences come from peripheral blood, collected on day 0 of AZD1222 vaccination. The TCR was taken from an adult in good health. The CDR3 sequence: CASSQTGNGYTF. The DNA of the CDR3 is TGTGCCAGCAGCCAGACAGGGAATGGCTACACCTTC.